Following are 26 T cell receptor beta chains from one sample sequenced in a study of blood T cell repertoires in COVID-19. Profiled with immunoSEQ multiplex PCR; TCRdb holds only in-frame clones, not every one. The profile shows more than 250,000 clones, 65% to 90% of them singletons. Sequencing input: PBMCs or T cells enriched from blood (not recorded which). The receptors derive from a woman in her late teens or twenties who had recovered from COVID-19.

This chain connects TRBV7-3 to TRBJ2-1; D perhaps matches TRBD1 (6 bases). This CDR3 comprises 13 residues. V was pared by 5 bases and J by 4 bases, with 9 bases between. The germline gives CDR1 SGHTA, CDR2 FQGTGA. CDR3 residues: CASSRQVYNEQFF. CDR3 DNA: TGTGCCAGCAGCAGACAGGTATACAATGAGCAGTTCTTC.

This clone was detected only once. CDR3 bases: TGTGCCAGCAGTTTAGTTTCCGGGTACGAGCAGTACTTC. Amino acid sequence: CASSLVSGYEQYF. The V and J genes are TRBV27 and TRBJ2-7, with D hard to call. Germline CDR1 MNHEY, CDR2 SMNVEV (reference sequence). Between the trimmed V and J ends, which lost 2 bases and 4 bases, there was a span of 9 bases. The CDR3 length is 13 residues.

This chain connects TRBV7-4 to TRBJ1-6, with TRBD1 matching 9 bases. Looked up from germline, CDR1 is SGHVT and CDR2 is SQSDAQ. Trimming cost V 2 bases and J 10 bases; bases outside gene matches: 18. There are 19 residues in the CDR3. DNA of the CDR3: TGTGCCAGCAGCTTATCCTTAGGGGACAGGGTTTTTGGGATGTCACCCCTCCACTTT. This gives the protein CASSLSLGDRVFGMSPLHF.

The chain combines TRBV29-1 with TRBJ1-2, with 7 bases fitting TRBD1. The CDR3 runs 12 residues. Germline V gives CDR1 SQVTM, CDR2 ANQGSEA. The V and J ends lost 4 bases and 8 bases, in that order; junction bases with no gene match: 7. The CDR3 loop is CSVGGQQEGYTF. The CDR3 DNA sequence: TGCAGCGTTGGGGGACAGCAGGAGGGCTACACCTTC.

The V and J genes are TRBV18 and TRBJ2-6; 8 nucleotides match TRBD2. In germline, CDR1 is KGHSH, CDR2 LQKENI. The CDR3 loop spans 18 amino acids. The V segment lost 3 bases and the J segment 0 bases; nucleotides outside the gene matches: 7. The CDR3 here is CASSPQSGGLSGANVLTF. CDR3 DNA sequence: TGTGCCAGCTCACCCCAGAGCGGGGGCCTCTCTGGGGCCAACGTCCTGACTTTC.

This clone was observed once. Here the CDR3 DNA reads TGTGCCAGCAGCTTATGGGGACAGGGGTTGGACAATGAGCAGTTCTTC. The encoded protein is CASSLWGQGLDNEQFF. V and J are TRBV7-2 and TRBJ2-1; 10 nucleotides line up with TRBD1. The J segment lost 5 bases and the V segment lost 2 bases, leaving 6 bases of the junction unmatched. The CDR3 is 16 residues long. In germline, CDR1 is SGHTA, CDR2 FQGNSA.

V and J are TRBV18 and TRBJ2-5; tentative D call: TRBD1 (5 bases). Germline CDR1 KGHSH, CDR2 LQKENI. V lost 4 bases and J lost 1, with 16 bases in between. The CDR3 consists of 16 residues. The chain's CDR3 is CASSRGPNRFQETQYF. CDR3 coding DNA: TGTGCCAGCTCACGAGGTCCGAACAGGTTCCAAGAGACCCAGTACTTC.

The chain links TRBV2 to TRBJ1-3; 9 nucleotides line up with TRBD1. The CDR3 contains 16 residues. V was clipped by 6 bases and J by 2 bases; unmatched bases: 8. The V gene's germline CDR1 is SNHLY and CDR2 FYNNEI. The CDR3 region is CASRNRGQSAGNTIYF. The CDR3 nucleotides are TGTGCCAGCAGAAACAGGGGGCAATCGGCTGGAAACACCATATATTTT. Together with reference TRBV2 and TRBJ1-3, the CDR3 gives the full variable domain: EPEVTQTPSHQVTQMGQEVILRCVPISNHLYFYWYRQILGQKVEFLVSFYNNEISEKSEIFDDQFSVERPDGSNFTLKIRSTKLEDSAMYFCASRNRGQSAGNTIYFGEGSWLTVV.

This chain connects TRBV30 to TRBJ1-5; D not certain. Germline V CDR1 and CDR2: GTSNPN, SVGIG (reference sequence). The CDR3 sequence is 16 residues long. Trimming cost V 1 base and J 6 bases, with 19 bases left between them. CDR3: CAWSAASGYGGQPQHF. In DNA, the CDR3 is TGTGCCTGGAGTGCGGCTTCGGGGTACGGAGGTCAGCCCCAGCATTTT. The full variable domain, its missing parts supplied by reference TRBV30 and TRBJ1-5, is SQTIHQWPATLVQPVGSPLSLECTVEGTSNPNLYWYRQAAGRGLQLLFYSVGIGQISSEVPQNLSASRPQDRQFILSSKKLLLSDSGFYLCAWSAASGYGGQPQHFGDGTRLSIL.

The rearrangement uses TRBV10-1 and TRBJ1-1; the D gene is possibly TRBD1 (6 bases). The V gene lost 6 bases and the J gene lost 0 bases, with 11 bases spanning the gap. The germline gives CDR1 WNHNN, CDR2 SYGVQD (reference sequence). CDR3 length: 14 amino acids. This CDR3 is CASSKGQLNTEAFF. CDR3 nucleotides: TGCGCCAGCAGCAAGGGACAACTGAACACTGAAGCTTTCTTT.

The rearrangement uses TRBV27 and TRBJ1-4; the match to TRBD1 covers 9 bases. This CDR3 has 17 residues. V lost 11 bases to trimming and J lost 2 bases; unmatched junction nucleotides: 15. From germline, CDR1 is MNHEY and CDR2 SMNVEV (reference sequence). The CDR3 sequence: CALSPGTGKRTNEKLFF. CDR3 nucleotide sequence: TGTGCCTTAAGCCCCGGGACAGGGAAAAGGACTAATGAAAAACTGTTTTTT. The whole variable domain, filled in from reference TRBV27 and TRBJ1-4, reads EAQVTQNPRYLITVTGKKLTVTCSQNMNHEYMSWYRQDPGLGLRQIYYSMNVEVTDKGDVPEGYKVSRKEKRNFPLILESPSPNQTSLYFCALSPGTGKRTNEKLFFGSGTQLSVL.

The chain employs TRBV7-9 and TRBJ2-5; 10 bases align to TRBD2. The germline V gene encodes CDR1 SEHNR and CDR2 FQNEAQ (reference sequence). The CDR3 extends over 17 amino acids. V trimming: 1 base; J trimming: 1 base; junction bases outside the gene matches: 6. The CDR3 loop is CASSLGSTSGTQETQYF. The CDR3 DNA reads as TGTGCCAGCAGCTTAGGTTCAACTAGCGGGACCCAAGAGACCCAGTACTTC.

This clone was seen a handful of times. For the CDR3, the DNA is TGTGCCAGTAGTATAGCGGGGGGTCAAGATACGCAGTATTTT. This gives the protein CASSIAGGQDTQYF. The chain is built from TRBV19 and TRBJ2-3; 7 nucleotides agree with TRBD2. CDR1 and CDR2 from the germline V gene are LNHDA and SQIVND (reference sequence). The V and J ends lost 1 base and 5 bases, in that order; junction bases with no gene match: 3. The CDR3 is made up of 14 amino acids. Together with reference TRBV19 and TRBJ2-3, the CDR3 gives the full variable domain: DGGITQSPKYLFRKEGQNVTLSCEQNLNHDAMYWYRQDPGQGLRLIYYSQIVNDFQKGDIAEGYSVSREKKESFPLTVTSAQKNPTAFYLCASSIAGGQDTQYFGPGTRLTVL.

The J gene is TRBJ1-1, the V gene TRBV5-6; D not certain. This CDR3 is 15 amino acids long. Looked up from germline, CDR1 is SGHDT and CDR2 is YYEEEE. The germline V and J ends were trimmed by 6 bases and 2 bases, with 17 bases remaining between them. The CDR3 spells CASTLRDTGNTEAFF. The DNA of the CDR3 is TGTGCCAGCACACTGCGGGATACTGGTAACACTGAAGCTTTCTTT.

The chain has TRBV3-1 (or the pseudogene TRBV3-2) and TRBJ2-3; the match to TRBD2 covers 8 bases. The CDR3 is 16 residues long. Germline V gene lookup returns CDR1 LGHDT and CDR2 YNNKEL (reference sequence). V trimming: 4 bases; J trimming: 4 bases; junction bases outside the gene matches: 10. CDR3 amino acids: CASSPERGTGADTQYF. As DNA, the CDR3 is TGTGCCAGCAGCCCGGAGCGGGGGACCGGGGCAGATACGCAGTATTTT.

This clone occurred once. The chain carries TRBV9 and TRBJ2-3, with 14 nucleotides matching TRBD2. V shed 0 bases and J 0 bases; nucleotides not matched to a gene: 0. Germline assignment: CDR1 SGDLS and CDR2 YYNGEE. The CDR3 runs 17 residues. The CDR3: CASSVGLAGGSTDTQYF. In DNA form, the CDR3 reads TGTGCCAGCAGCGTAGGACTAGCGGGGGGGAGCACAGATACGCAGTATTTT. The full variable domain, rest sourced from reference TRBV9 and TRBJ2-3, is DSGVTQTPKHLITATGQRVTLRCSPRSGDLSVYWYQQSLDQGLQFLIQYYNGEERAKGNILERFSAQQFPDLHSELNLSSLELGDSALYFCASSVGLAGGSTDTQYFGPGTRLTVL.

Of note for this clone: The sample holds other DNA sequences that translate to the same CDR3. CDR3 sequence (DNA): TGTGCCAGCTCACCAAGGACAGGGGAGAACACTGAAGCTTTCTTT. Translating gives CASSPRTGENTEAFF. V is TRBV18 and J is TRBJ1-1; TRBD1 matches at 9 bases. Germline trimming cut 2 bases from V and 1 base from J; bases unmatched to any gene: 2. Germline V gene lookup returns CDR1 KGHSH and CDR2 LQKENI. This CDR3 spans 15 amino acids.

The gene calls are TRBV21-1 and TRBJ2-2; whether TRBD1, the table's D call, matches the DNA was not checked. TRBV21-1 represents a pseudogene. The CDR3 is 14 amino acids. CDR3 protein: CASCPGQGAGELFF. The DNA for the CDR3 is TGTGCCAGCTGTCCGGGACAGGGGGCCGGGGAGCTGTTTTTT.

This chain uses TRBV27 with TRBJ2-1; D is uncertain. This CDR3 is 14 amino acids long. Germline V CDR1 and CDR2: MNHEY, SMNVEV (reference sequence). Between the trimmed V and J ends, which lost 3 bases and 0 bases, there was a span of 6 bases. This CDR3 reads CASSLASSYNEQFF. The CDR3 nucleotides read TGTGCCAGCAGTTTGGCTAGCTCCTACAATGAGCAGTTCTTC.

The chain combines TRBV4-1 with TRBJ2-7, with D possibly matching TRBD2 (5 bases). CDR3 length equals 16 residues. The V gene's germline CDR1 is MGHRA and CDR2 YSYEKL. V was pared by 0 bases and J by 6 bases, with 18 bases between. CDR3 sequence (DNA): TGCGCCAGCAGCCAAGAGTTAGGGCTGGCGGGCCCCGAGCAGTACTTC. Encoded protein: CASSQELGLAGPEQYF.

The chain joins TRBV5-4 to TRBJ1-4, with D unresolved. V lost 5 bases and J lost 3, with 14 bases in between. The CDR3 runs to 15 residues. Germline lookup yields CDR1 SGHNT and CDR2 YYREEE (reference sequence). CDR3 nucleotide sequence: TGTGCCAGCAGTCCTTCGGGGAGGGCTAATGAAAAACTGTTTTTT. Translated, it gives CASSPSGRANEKLFF.

V and J are TRBV13 and TRBJ2-7; TRBD2 matches 8 bases. CDR3 size: 19 residues. The J segment lost 5 bases and the V segment lost 5 bases, leaving 23 bases of the junction unmatched. CDR1 is PRHDT and CDR2 is FYEKMQ in the germline V gene (reference sequence). The DNA for the CDR3 is TGTGCCAGCAGCCCAGCAATGGGCGGGAGGCCATACCAGAATAACGAGCAGTACTTC. This gives the protein CASSPAMGGRPYQNNEQYF. Combining the CDR3 with reference TRBV13 and TRBJ2-7 gives the whole variable domain AAGVIQSPRHLIKEKRETATLKCYPIPRHDTVYWYQQGPGQDPQFLISFYEKMQSDKGSIPDRFSAQQFSDYHSELNMSSLELGDSALYFCASSPAMGGRPYQNNEQYFGPGTRLTVT.

The chain recombines TRBV7-9 with TRBJ1-5; 7 positions agree with TRBD1. The CDR3 covers 14 residues. From germline, CDR1 is SEHNR and CDR2 FQNEAQ (reference sequence). Trimming removed 5 bases from V and 1 base from J; junction bases left unmatched: 2. The CDR3 here is CASSQGQSNQPQHF. The CDR3 nucleotides are TGTGCCAGCAGCCAGGGACAGAGCAATCAGCCCCAGCATTTT. The full variable domain, in which reference TRBV7-9 and TRBJ1-5 provide the parts outside the CDR3, is DTGVSQNPRHKITKRGQNVTFRCDPISEHNRLYWYRQTLGQGPEFLTYFQNEAQLEKSRLLSDRFSAERPKGSFSTLEIQRTEQGDSAMYLCASSQGQSNQPQHFGDGTRLSIL.

The chain links TRBV5-5 to TRBJ2-7; D might be TRBD1 (6 bases). Germline lookup yields CDR1 SGHKS and CDR2 YYEKEE (reference sequence). This CDR3 has 16 amino acids. The V end was cut by 3 bases, the J end by 3 bases, with 19 bases between. The CDR3 DNA sequence: TGTGCCAGCAGCTCCCTATACAGGGATGGTAACTACGAGCAGTACTTC. This codes for CASSSLYRDGNYEQYF.

The chain has TRBV6-5 and TRBJ2-3, with unresolved D. Germline V CDR1 and CDR2: MNHEY, SVGAGI. Trimming took off 7 bases at V and 0 bases at J, with 11 bases between the two ends. CDR3 length: 14 amino acids. CDR3: CASTMTSSTDTQYF. In DNA form, the CDR3 reads TGTGCCAGCACCATGACATCTAGCACAGATACGCAGTATTTT.

The rearrangement links TRBV10-3 to TRBJ2-7; D is unresolved. The V gene's germline CDR1 is ENHRY and CDR2 SYGVKD. The CDR3 runs 14 residues. Trimming pared 6 bases from V and 6 bases from J, leaving 18 bases between. As DNA, the CDR3 is TGTGCCATCAGCGGGTTCGAGTATGGTGGCGAGCAGTACTTC. The encoded protein is CAISGFEYGGEQYF.